The T cell receptor beta chain described here comes from a study of blood T cell repertoires in COVID-19. The wider study: Samples taken during acute and convalescent COVID-19 were collected in the United States, Italy and Spain. Sample material is recorded as cDNA or gDNA derived from T cells, B-cell-depleted T cells, or PBMCs.

In the original workflow: Estimates of nucleated cell counts were drawn from the amplification of reference gene primers. The repertoire was sequenced with immunoSEQ multiplex PCR; TCRdb's copy has only in-frame clones and lacks some. The DNA was the basis for D and trimming; V, J and clone size are from that table. This table has approximately 170,000 clones, around nine tenths appearing once. The CDR3 extends over 16 amino acids. The clonotype comes from a man aged 18 to 35 with active or convalescent COVID-19. This sequence joins TRBV21-1 and TRBJ2-7; TRBD2 reflects the table's D call only, with no check against the DNA. TRBV21-1 has pseudogene status. Sequencing was carried out using peripheral blood. Here the CDR3 reads CASSKVADSSHYEQYF. The CDR3, as DNA: TGTGCCAGCAGCAAAGTGGCCGACTCAAGTCACTACGAGCAGTACTTC.